Below, 9 T cell receptor beta chains from the same sample are listed, as sequenced in a study of T-cell memory formation after mild COVID-19. Each CDR3 protein gets one entry after TCRdb re-called the 5' RACE reads with MiXCR. The repertoire has approximately 60,000 distinct CDR3 sequences, roughly 9.5% of them found once; the top ten carry approximately 1.2%. Source material: PBMCs or a T cell subset sorted from them (not recorded which). The receptor source for this set is a man between 18 and 35 years old who had mild COVID-19 (a few samples of this study predate the infection). Cell type and time point are not known.

At least ten counts were recorded for this clonotype. The rearrangement links TRBV5-6 to TRBJ2-3; 8 bases are shared with TRBD2. V was pared by 0 bases and J by 13 bases, with 7 bases of the junction left unmatched. CDR1 SGHDT and CDR2 YYEEEE come from the germline V gene. This CDR3 region has 13 residues. CDR3 protein: CASSLGVAGREYF. The CDR3 region has the DNA TGTGCCAGCAGCTTGGGAGTAGCCGGGAGGGAGTATTTT. The full variable domain, rest sourced from reference TRBV5-6 and TRBJ2-3, is DAGVTQSPTHLIKTRGQQVTLRCSPKSGHDTVSWYQQALGQGPQFIFQYYEEEERQRGNFPDRFSGHQFPNYSSELNVNALLLGDSALYLCASSLGVAGREYFGPGTRLTVL.

This clonotype occurred a few times. The chain recombines TRBV20-1 with TRBJ2-6, with TRBD1 matching 8 bases. Per the germline V gene, CDR1 is DFQATT and CDR2 is SNEGSKA (reference sequence). This CDR3 region has 16 residues. Losses at the gene ends were 6 bases for V and 0 bases for J; bases not matched to a gene: 7. In DNA, the CDR3 is TGCAGTGCGACCGGGACAGGACCCTCTGGGGCCAACGTCCTGACTTTC. Protein sequence: CSATGTGPSGANVLTF.

This clonotype was found a few times. J is TRBJ2-7 and V is TRBV5-4; D is possibly TRBD2 (5 bases). Trimming took 0 bases from V and 6 from J, leaving 13 bases between them. Germline CDR1 is SGHNT and CDR2 is YYREEE (reference sequence). The CDR3 has 14 residues. The CDR3: CASSLADEGGEQYF. In DNA form, the CDR3 reads TGTGCCAGCAGCTTGGCCGACGAGGGCGGCGAGCAGTACTTC.

The chain uses TRBV5-6 and TRBJ1-1; 9 bases agree with TRBD1. V lost 5 bases, J lost 5 bases, and 7 bases stayed unmatched. Germline values: CDR1 SGHDT, CDR2 YYEEEE. The CDR3 spans 14 residues. CDR3 nucleotides: TGTGCCAGCAGGTCTCGACAGGGGGGTACTGAAGCTTTCTTT. Residues: CASRSRQGGTEAFF.

The gene calls are TRBV20-1 and TRBJ2-7; D is ambiguous. Trimming shortened V by 0 bases and J by 6 bases, and 3 bases separated the two germline ends. Germline loops: CDR1 DFQATT, CDR2 SNEGSKA (reference sequence). This CDR3 spans 10 amino acids. CDR3 nucleotide sequence: TGCAGTGCTAGAGATGGCGAGCAGTACTTC. Residues: CSARDGEQYF.

This clonotype was seen repeatedly, ten times or more. The chain uses TRBV7-2 and TRBJ1-6, with D perhaps matching TRBD1 (6 bases). Germline lookup yields CDR1 SGHTA and CDR2 FQGNSA. V was shortened by 3 bases and J by 7 bases, with 13 bases between the two germline ends. The CDR3 is made up of 15 amino acids. CDR3 protein: CASSFSGQTNSPLHF. The CDR3 DNA reads TGTGCCAGCAGCTTTTCCGGACAGACGAATTCACCCCTCCACTTT.

The genes are TRBV7-8 and TRBJ1-5; no clear D gene. CDR1 SGHVS and CDR2 FQNEAQ come from the germline V gene. Trimming left V 1 base short and J 0 bases short, with 7 bases between. This CDR3 comprises 15 residues. CDR3 DNA: TGTGCCAGCAGCTTAGGGGCAGCTAGCAATCAGCCCCAGCATTTT. This codes for CASSLGAASNQPQHF.

V gene TRBV7-2 combines with J gene TRBJ1-6; D is uncertain. Germline CDR1 and CDR2: SGHTA and FQGNSA. This CDR3 comprises 16 residues. Trimming removed 1 base at V and 0 bases at J, with 7 bases between. This chain's CDR3 is CASSLGGSSYNSPLHF. In DNA form, the CDR3 reads TGTGCCAGCAGCTTAGGCGGGAGCTCCTATAATTCACCCCTCCACTTT.

This clonotype was picked up many times. This chain links TRBV6-5 with TRBJ2-1, with D possibly being TRBD2 (6 bases). Germline V gene data show CDR1 as MNHEY and CDR2 as SVGAGI. The germline V and J ends were trimmed by 6 bases and 5 bases, with 20 bases remaining between them. The CDR3 is made up of 16 amino acids. The CDR3 DNA reads TGTGCCAGCAGCCCCGGGAGCGCCCAGGGTAACAATGAGCAGTTCTTC. Protein sequence: CASSPGSAQGNNEQFF.